This TCR beta chain was captured by sequencing in a study of T cells after yellow fever vaccination. With regard to this clonotype: Its antigen remains unidentified.

The CDR3 runs to 15 residues. Per the germline V gene, CDR1 is DFQATT and CDR2 is SNEGSKA (reference sequence). Trimming took 6 bases from V and 0 from J, leaving 15 bases between them. Study-wide findings and caveats: Abundant contaminating clonotypes from the bulk population could appear in FACS-sorted repertoires. Reappearance after the booster was seen for most primary-vaccination clones, at 95% to 96% CD4 and about 90% CD8.

The study made its TCR cDNA through 5'RACE template switching. That step introduced a universal primer site along with UMIs. TCRdb independently ran MiXCR on the 5' RACE reads; one entry per CDR3 protein. The sample includes under 150,000 distinct CDR3 sequences, over 7% of them seen just once. Material: CD4+ T cells sorted from PBMCs, obtained 5 days after the yellow fever booster vaccination. This chain joins TRBV20-1 and TRBJ2-1; D may be TRBD2 (6 bases). This TCR derives from a man aged 25-45 years who received the YFV17D yellow fever vaccine. The CDR3 spells CSAISGSVSYNEQFF. CDR3 bases: TGCAGTGCGATAAGCGGGTCAGTCTCCTACAATGAGCAGTTCTTC.